This TCR beta chain was found in a study of blood T cell repertoires in COVID-19. Study-wide context: From the United States, Italy and Spain came samples of acute and convalescent COVID-19. T cells, B-cell-depleted T cells, or PBMCs provided the cDNA or gDNA that served as material.

Original processing notes: Researchers report that nucleated cell counts were estimated from reference gene primer amplification. Assay: immunoSEQ multiplex PCR; the TCRdb copy retains only in-frame clones and omits some. That table gives V, J and clone size, and the DNA gave D and trimming. Of more than 140,000 clones in the sample, around 80% were seen once. J was trimmed by 1 base and V by 4 bases; bases with no gene match: 18. The CDR3 has 19 amino acids. The germline V gene encodes CDR1 SGDLS and CDR2 YYNGEE. The chain combines TRBV9 with TRBJ1-1, with TRBD1 identical over 8 bases. The source is a woman aged 50 to 60 in a cohort sampled during active or convalescent COVID-19. The sample comprised peripheral blood. This CDR3 reads CASSPPGQGRDLRNTEAFF. In nucleotides, the CDR3 is TGTGCCAGCAGCCCCCCCGGACAGGGCCGGGATCTACGGAACACTGAAGCTTTCTTT. The full variable domain, its missing parts supplied by reference TRBV9 and TRBJ1-1, is DSGVTQTPKHLITATGQRVTLRCSPRSGDLSVYWYQQSLDQGLQFLIQYYNGEERAKGNILERFSAQQFPDLHSELNLSSLELGDSALYFCASSPPGQGRDLRNTEAFFGQGTRLTVV.